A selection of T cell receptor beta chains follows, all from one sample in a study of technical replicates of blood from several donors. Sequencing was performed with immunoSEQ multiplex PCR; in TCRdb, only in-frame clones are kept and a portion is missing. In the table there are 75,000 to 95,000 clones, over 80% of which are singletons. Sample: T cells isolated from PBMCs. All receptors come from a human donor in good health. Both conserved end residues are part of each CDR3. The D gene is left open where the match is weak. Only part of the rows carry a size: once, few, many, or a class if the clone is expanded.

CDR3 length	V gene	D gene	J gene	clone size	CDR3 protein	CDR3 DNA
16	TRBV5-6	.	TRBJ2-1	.	CASSLRSGHHYNEQFF	TGTGCCAGCAGCTTACGTAGCGGACACCACTACAATGAGCAGTTCTTC
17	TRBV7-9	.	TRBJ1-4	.	CASSPFGSARTNEKLFF	TGTGCCAGCAGCCCATTTGGCTCCGCAAGAACTAATGAAAAACTGTTTTTT
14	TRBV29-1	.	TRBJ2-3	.	CSVTSSLGTDTQYF	TGCAGCGTTACTTCCTCCCTCGGCACAGATACGCAGTATTTT
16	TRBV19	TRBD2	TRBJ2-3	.	CASSPAGGQITDTQYF	TGTGCCAGTAGTCCAGCGGGAGGCCAAATCACAGATACGCAGTATTTT
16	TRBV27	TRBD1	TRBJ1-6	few	CASSFSGTGTGSPLHF	TGTGCCAGCAGTTTCTCCGGGACAGGGACAGGTTCACCCCTCCACTTT
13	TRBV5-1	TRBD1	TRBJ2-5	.	CASSLGQGATQYF	TGCGCCAGCAGCCTCGGACAGGGGGCGACCCAGTACTTC
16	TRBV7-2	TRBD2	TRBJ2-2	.	CASSLSGTTNTGELFF	TGTGCCAGCAGCTTATCCGGGACTACGAACACCGGGGAGCTGTTTTTT
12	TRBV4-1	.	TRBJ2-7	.	CASSQPPYEQYF	TGCGCCAGCAGCCAACCTCCCTACGAGCAGTACTTC
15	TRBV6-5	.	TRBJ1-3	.	CASSYAGNSGNTIYF	TGTGCCAGCAGTTACGCGGGGAACTCTGGAAACACCATATATTTT
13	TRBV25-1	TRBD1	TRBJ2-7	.	CASSQGVGYEQYF	TGTGCCAGCAGTCAGGGGGTGGGCTACGAGCAGTACTTC
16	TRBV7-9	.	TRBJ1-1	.	CASREGPPSRNTEAFF	TGTGCCAGCAGGGAGGGACCACCCAGCAGGAACACTGAAGCTTTCTTT
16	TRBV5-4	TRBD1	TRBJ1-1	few	CASSYVRDRGLTEAFF	TGTGCCAGCAGCTATGTCCGGGACAGGGGTTTGACTGAAGCTTTCTTT
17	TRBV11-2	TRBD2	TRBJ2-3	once	CASSMGPAGGGTDTQYF	TGTGCCAGCAGCATGGGGCCAGCGGGGGGCGGCACAGATACGCAGTATTTT
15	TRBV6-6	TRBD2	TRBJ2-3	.	CASRTGTSSTDTQYF	TGTGCCAGCAGGACAGGGACTAGCTCGACAGATACGCAGTATTTT
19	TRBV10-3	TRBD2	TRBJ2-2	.	CAIKQSGWTSGWNTGELFF	TGTGCCATCAAACAATCTGGGTGGACTAGCGGGTGGAACACCGGGGAGCTGTTTTTT
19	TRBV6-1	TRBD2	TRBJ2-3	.	CASSEARLAGGRGTDTQYF	TGTGCCAGCAGTGAAGCAAGGCTAGCGGGGGGGCGTGGCACAGATACGCAGTATTTT
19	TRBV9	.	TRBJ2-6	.	CASSVWGSGLGSGANVLTF	TGTGCCAGCAGCGTCTGGGGGTCGGGACTTGGGTCTGGGGCCAACGTCCTGACTTTC
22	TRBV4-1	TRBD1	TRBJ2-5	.	CASSFLSGDRVRFGLTQETQYF	TGCGCCAGCAGCTTCCTTTCTGGGGACAGGGTTAGATTCGGCCTCACCCAAGAGACCCAGTACTTC
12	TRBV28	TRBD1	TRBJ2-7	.	CASRGQVYEQYF	TGTGCCAGCAGGGGACAGGTTTACGAGCAGTACTTC
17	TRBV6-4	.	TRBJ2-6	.	CASSEETYYSGANVLTF	TGTGCCAGCAGTGAGGAGACCTACTACTCTGGGGCCAACGTCCTGACTTTC
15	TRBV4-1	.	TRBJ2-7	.	CASSQVTSVRYEQYF	TGCGCCAGCAGCCAAGTGACCAGCGTCAGATACGAGCAGTACTTC
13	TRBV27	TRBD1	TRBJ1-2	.	CASRRTGEQGYTF	TGTGCCAGCAGGCGAACAGGGGAGCAGGGCTACACCTTC
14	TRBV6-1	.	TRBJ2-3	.	CASSDRHLTDTQYF	TGTGCCAGCAGTGACAGGCATCTCACAGATACGCAGTATTTT
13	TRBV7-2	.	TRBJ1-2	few	CASSQVENYGYTF	TGTGCCAGCAGCCAAGTGGAGAACTATGGCTACACCTTC
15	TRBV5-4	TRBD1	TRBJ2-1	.	CASSPGTGGFNEQFF	TGTGCCAGCAGCCCCGGGACAGGGGGCTTTAATGAGCAGTTCTTC
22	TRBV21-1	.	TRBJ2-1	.	CASSKAQPTTGNRDNEYNEQFF	TGTGCCAGCAGCAAAGCGCAACCGACTACAGGGAACCGGGACAATGAGTACAATGAGCAGTTCTTC
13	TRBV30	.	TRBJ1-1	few	CAWSLGVNTEAFF	TGTGCCTGGAGTCTCGGAGTGAACACTGAAGCTTTCTTT
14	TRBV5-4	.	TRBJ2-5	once	CASSSAQGGETQYF	TGTGCCAGCAGTTCCGCCCAGGGGGGTGAGACCCAGTACTTC
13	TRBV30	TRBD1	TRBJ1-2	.	CAWISGQLYGYTF	TGTGCCTGGATTTCGGGACAGCTATATGGCTACACCTTC
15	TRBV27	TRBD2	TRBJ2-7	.	CASSRGSASGGEQYF	TGTGCCAGCAGCCGAGGGAGCGCTAGCGGGGGAGAGCAGTACTTC
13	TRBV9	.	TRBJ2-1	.	CASSVAGYNEQFF	TGTGCCAGCAGCGTAGCAGGATACAATGAGCAGTTCTTC
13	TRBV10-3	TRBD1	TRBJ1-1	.	CAISRQGETEAFF	TGTGCCATCAGCAGACAGGGGGAGACTGAAGCTTTCTTT
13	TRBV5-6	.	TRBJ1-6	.	CASSQGGPWALHF	TGTGCCAGCAGCCAGGGCGGTCCTTGGGCCCTCCACTTT
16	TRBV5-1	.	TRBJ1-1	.	CASSLMAGMMGTEAFF	TGCGCCAGCAGCTTGATGGCAGGGATGATGGGGACTGAAGCTTTCTTT
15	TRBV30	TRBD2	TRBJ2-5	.	CAWSEGLGISETQYF	TGTGCCTGGAGTGAGGGACTAGGGATTTCAGAGACCCAGTACTTC
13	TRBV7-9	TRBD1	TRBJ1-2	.	CASSLETGDGYTF	TGTGCCAGCAGCTTAGAGACAGGGGATGGCTACACCTTC
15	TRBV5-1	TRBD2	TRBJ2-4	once	CASSPRSGPKNIQYF	TGCGCCAGCAGCCCCCGTAGCGGGCCCAAAAACATTCAGTACTTC
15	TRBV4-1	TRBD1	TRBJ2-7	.	CASSHAPGQAYEQYF	TGCGCCAGCAGCCACGCACCGGGACAGGCCTACGAGCAGTACTTC
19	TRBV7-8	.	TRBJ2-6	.	CASSLEIWRVFSGANVLTF	TGTGCCAGCAGCTTAGAGATCTGGCGGGTTTTCTCTGGGGCCAACGTCCTGACTTTC
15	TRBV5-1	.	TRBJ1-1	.	CASSKQSRDFTEAFF	TGCGCCAGCAGTAAACAATCCCGGGACTTCACTGAAGCTTTCTTT
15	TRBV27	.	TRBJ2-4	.	CASSFQAPGPNIQYF	TGTGCCAGCAGTTTCCAGGCCCCAGGCCCAAACATTCAGTACTTC
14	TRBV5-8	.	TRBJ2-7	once	CASSLGEPTYEQYF	TGTGCCAGCAGCTTGGGGGAGCCGACCTACGAGCAGTACTTC
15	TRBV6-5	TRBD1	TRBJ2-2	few	CASRRQGAGTGELFF	TGTGCCAGCAGGAGACAGGGGGCGGGGACCGGGGAGCTGTTTTTT
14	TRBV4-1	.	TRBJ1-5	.	CASSQDPSNQPQHF	TGCGCCAGCAGCCAAGATCCCTCCAATCAGCCCCAGCATTTT
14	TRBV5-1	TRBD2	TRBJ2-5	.	CASSLAGGQETQYF	TGCGCCAGCAGCTTGGCGGGGGGGCAAGAGACCCAGTACTTC
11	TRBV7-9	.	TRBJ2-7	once	CATTDLYEQYF	TGTGCCACCACAGACCTCTACGAGCAGTACTTC
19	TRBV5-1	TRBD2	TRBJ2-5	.	CASSLAPGTSGGAQETQYF	TGCGCCAGCAGCTTGGCCCCCGGGACTAGCGGGGGGGCCCAGGAGACCCAGTACTTC